This T cell receptor beta chain was captured in a study of cytomegalovirus exposure and HLA in healthy donors. The study, taken as a whole, reports: There were a few CMV-associated chains whose specificity for CMV antigens was confirmed in vitro. Associated with cytomegalovirus, according to the listing, were 164 TCR beta chains. For most TCR beta V segments, an earlier analysis put the productive rate at about 87% or about 30% of the time.

The CDR3 length is 14 residues. Trimming at V came to 2 bases and at J to 7 bases, leaving 4 bases not matched to a gene. CDR1 and CDR2 from the germline V gene are SGHTA and FQGTGA. On this clone: Its antigen is undetermined.

Primers included in the PCR were 60 Vbeta and 13 Jbeta primers. The authors' processing: A later analysis tallied roughly 77 million unique TCR beta chains, about 12 million of them shared. The repertoire was sequenced with immunoSEQ multiplex PCR; TCRdb's copy has only in-frame clones and lacks some. V and J calls and clone size are as listed in that table; D and trimming were resolved from the DNA. The sample has about 190,000 clones; around 83% are singletons. The source is a woman aged 40 to 50 in good health and CMV-seronegative. The rearrangement joins TRBV7-3 to TRBJ2-4, with 8 bases identical to TRBD1. The material sequenced was PBMCs. The CDR3 DNA reads TGTGCCAGCAGCTTATCAGGGGGCCTTAACATTCAGTACTTC. This encodes CASSLSGGLNIQYF.